Sequencing of this T cell receptor (beta chain) was carried out in a study of blood T cell repertoires in COVID-19. Study summary: From the United States, Italy and Spain came samples of acute and convalescent COVID-19. In each case, the material was cDNA or gDNA derived from T cells, B-cell-depleted T cells, or PBMCs.

Looked up from germline, CDR1 is SGHNT and CDR2 is YYREEE (reference sequence). J gave up 4 bases and V 4 bases, and 6 bases lay outside the gene matches. There are 16 residues in the CDR3. In the original processing: Quantification of nucleated cells was approximated via reference gene primer amplification. Profiled with immunoSEQ multiplex PCR; TCRdb holds only in-frame clones, not every one. V, J and clone size are taken as reported in that table, and D and trimming were inferred from the DNA itself. This sample has 13,000 or so clones, with around 90% found just once. The sample was peripheral blood. The chain carries TRBV5-4 and TRBJ2-5; the match to TRBD2 covers 14 bases. The sequence came from a human donor in a cohort sampled during active COVID-19. The CDR3 protein is CASSQTSGGAGETQYF. The CDR3 nucleotides are TGTGCCAGCAGCCAGACTAGCGGGGGGGCGGGAGAGACCCAGTACTTC.